The 13 T cell receptor beta chains below come from one sample, sequenced in a study of vaccination and CD4 T cells after COVID-19. Their antigen targets remain unknown. The sample's treatment: roughly 10-day PBMC culture with coronavirus spike peptide pools or control peptides (ViraFEST assay). The Oncomine TCR Beta short-read assay was what sequenced the DNA obtained from cultured CD4+ T cells. One entry per CDR3 protein, called by TCRdb with MiXCR from the PCR reads. This sample has roughly 10,000 distinct CDR3 sequences; approximately 46% occur once, and the top ten carry about 34%. Sequencing was done on a sample of CD4+ T cells from blood, cultured in vitro. Every receptor here comes from a human donor who had recovered from COVID-19.

The V and J genes are TRBV6-1 and TRBJ2-1, with 8 bases aligning to TRBD1. The CDR3 loop spans 15 amino acids. With 6 bases clipped from V and 8 bases from J, the junction kept 12 bases outside the gene matches. In germline, CDR1 is MNHNS, CDR2 SASEGT. The CDR3 region is CASSRSGGWLDEQFF. In nucleotides, the CDR3 is TGTGCCAGCAGCCGTTCAGGGGGCTGGTTGGATGAGCAGTTCTTC.

V usage is TRBV20-1 and J usage is TRBJ2-1, with TRBD2 matching over 11 bases. CDR1 and CDR2 from the germline V gene are DFQATT and SNEGSKA (reference sequence). Trimming at V came to 5 bases and at J to 9 bases, leaving 9 bases not matched to a gene. This CDR3 spans 14 amino acids. The CDR3 nucleotides are TGCAGTGCTGGCTACCTAGCGGGGGGCAGTGAGCAGTTCTTC. Translated: CSAGYLAGGSEQFF.

V gene TRBV10-3 combines with J gene TRBJ2-3; TRBD2 aligns across 9 bases. This CDR3 spans 14 amino acids. Germline V lookup: CDR1 ENHRY, CDR2 SYGVKD. The V segment lost 6 bases and the J segment 2 bases; nucleotides outside the gene matches: 3. CDR3 sequence: CAIRQRGDTDTQYF. Written as DNA, the CDR3 is TGTGCCATCAGGCAGCGGGGGGACACAGATACGCAGTATTTT.

The CDR3 DNA reads TGCGCCAGCAGCCAAGAGGGCGTAGGCAAAAACATTCAGTACTTC. It specifies CASSQEGVGKNIQYF. The chain couples TRBV4-1 to TRBJ2-4; D is unclear. The CDR3 runs 15 residues. V dropped 0 bases and J dropped 3 bases, with 9 bases sitting between them. CDR1 and CDR2 from the germline V gene are MGHRA and YSYEKL.

The chain joins TRBV5-1 to TRBJ2-6; no definite D call. Germline values: CDR1 SGHRS, CDR2 YFSETQ. Deletions cut 5 bases from V and 2 bases from J, with 5 bases between. The CDR3 consists of 13 residues. CDR3 amino acids: CASSKPGANVLTF. CDR3 coding DNA: TGCGCCAGCAGTAAGCCTGGGGCCAACGTCCTGACTTTC.

J is TRBJ2-1 and V is TRBV5-6, with D uncertain. With 3 bases removed from V and 3 bases from J, the gap between germline ends came to 13 bases. The CDR3 has 15 residues. Germline V gene data show CDR1 as SGHDT and CDR2 as YYEEEE. The CDR3: CASSSGRTNYNEQFF. The CDR3 DNA reads as TGTGCCAGCAGCTCAGGACGGACGAACTACAATGAGCAGTTCTTC.

The V and J genes are TRBV11-3 and TRBJ2-2; D tentatively fits TRBD1 or TRBD2 (6 bases each). Germline V gene data show CDR1 as SGHNT and CDR2 as YENEEA. Between the trimmed V and J ends, which lost 7 bases and 7 bases, there was a span of 22 bases. This CDR3 spans 16 amino acids. The CDR3 DNA is TGTGCCAGCAACTTGGTTGGTGGAGGGGGTCACGGGGAGCTGTTTTTT. This encodes CASNLVGGGGHGELFF.

This clonotype has just a few counts. The chain is built from TRBV19 and TRBJ2-2, with 8 bases fitting TRBD2. The CDR3 has 17 amino acids. Per germline, CDR1 LNHDA and CDR2 SQIVND (reference sequence). Unmatched junction bases numbered 5, after V lost 0 bases and J lost 2 bases. The CDR3 is CASSIDQRGLNTGELFF. DNA of the CDR3: TGTGCCAGTAGTATAGATCAGCGGGGGCTTAACACCGGGGAGCTGTTTTTT.

This rearrangement joins TRBV19 to TRBJ1-1; D possibly corresponds to TRBD1 (5 bases). Trimming removed 8 bases at V and 4 bases at J, with 17 bases between. The CDR3 is 14 amino acids. Germline-derived CDR1 and CDR2 are LNHDA and SQIVND (reference sequence). CDR3: CASRTTGESTEAFF. As DNA, the CDR3 is TGTGCCAGTCGCACTACAGGAGAGAGCACTGAAGCTTTCTTT.

This clonotype turned up a few times. The chain is built from TRBV7-2 and TRBJ2-5; D unresolved. The V end was cut by 5 bases, the J end by 5 bases, with 15 bases between. The germline V gene has CDR1 SGHTA and CDR2 FQGNSA. This CDR3 has 14 residues. The CDR3 loop is CASSPAGALETQYF. DNA of the CDR3: TGTGCCAGCAGCCCCGCCGGAGCCTTGGAGACCCAGTACTTC.

The chain is built from TRBV20-1 and TRBJ2-6; D call uncertain. The V end was cut by 1 base, the J end by 1 base, with 5 bases between. The CDR3 is 14 amino acids. Germline V gene data show CDR1 as DFQATT and CDR2 as SNEGSKA (reference sequence). As DNA, the CDR3 is TGCAGTGCTAGAGTGGTTTCTGGGGCCAACGTCCTGACTTTC. Its translation: CSARVVSGANVLTF.

This clonotype was detected only a few times. This chain links TRBV7-8 with TRBJ1-1; 9 bases align to TRBD1. The ends lost 5 bases at V and 4 bases at J; junction bases unmatched: 11. The germline CDR1 and CDR2 sequences are SGHVS and FQNEAQ. The CDR3 spans 16 residues. The CDR3 sequence: CASSISGTGRGTEAFF. As DNA, the CDR3 is TGTGCCAGCAGCATATCCGGGACAGGGAGGGGCACTGAAGCTTTCTTT. The full variable domain, its missing parts supplied by reference TRBV7-8 and TRBJ1-1, is GAGVSQSPRYKVAKRGQDVALRCDPISGHVSLFWYQQALGQGPEFLTYFQNEAQLDKSGLPSDRFFAERPEGSVSTLKIQRTQQEDSAVYLCASSISGTGRGTEAFFGQGTRLTVV.

The J gene is TRBJ2-3, the V gene TRBV6-1; 13 positions agree with TRBD2. J lost 8 bases, V lost 7 bases, and 9 bases had no gene match. The CDR3 contains 15 residues. Germline assignment: CDR1 MNHNS and CDR2 SASEGT. The CDR3 spells CASIPGLAGQITQYF. The CDR3 nucleotides read TGTGCCAGCATCCCGGGACTAGCGGGACAAATTACGCAGTATTTT.